These 25 T cell receptor beta chains share one sample of origin, sequenced in a study of graft-versus-host responses after intestinal transplantation. The assay was immunoSEQ multiplex PCR, and TCRdb's table has in-frame clones only and misses some. Among 30,000 to 45,000 clones listed, more than 85% were seen once. These receptors lack a known antigen. Sample: unstimulated CD8+ T cells sorted from spleen or lymph node cells, taken before transplant. The source of these receptors is a human donor who was the organ donor for an intestinal transplant.

This chain uses TRBV28 with TRBJ2-7; either TRBD1 or TRBD2 may fit D (5 bases each). CDR3 length equals 12 residues. With 2 bases removed from V and 7 bases from J, the gap between germline ends came to 9 bases. The germline gives CDR1 MDHEN, CDR2 SYDVKM. The CDR3 coding sequence is TGTGCCAGCAGTTTAACGGGGCTTGAGCAGTACTTC. Protein sequence: CASSLTGLEQYF.

The chain joins TRBV5-1 to TRBJ2-2; no reliable D call. Trimming pared 8 bases from V and 6 bases from J, leaving 17 bases between. The CDR3 consists of 14 residues. The germline V gene encodes CDR1 SGHRS and CDR2 YFSETQ. The CDR3: CASSTGISPGELFF. CDR3 nucleotide sequence: TGCGCCAGTTCCACGGGCATCAGTCCCGGGGAGCTGTTTTTT.

The chain combines TRBV15 with TRBJ2-5, with D tentatively TRBD1 or TRBD2 (5 bases each). This CDR3 region has 18 residues. The V end was cut by 0 bases, the J end by 4 bases, with 21 bases between. CDR1 and CDR2 (germline): LNHNV, YYDKDF (reference sequence). The CDR3: CATSRDLGSGPAGETQYF. DNA of the CDR3: TGTGCCACCAGCAGAGATCTTGGGTCAGGGCCGGCGGGAGAGACCCAGTACTTC. Full variable domain (outside the CDR3, taken from reference TRBV15 and TRBJ2-5): DAMVIQNPRYQVTQFGKPVTLSCSQTLNHNVMYWYQQKSSQAPKLLFHYYDKDFNNEADTPDNFQSRRPNTSFCFLDIRSPGLGDTAMYLCATSRDLGSGPAGETQYFGPGTRLLVL.

V gene TRBV4-3 combines with J gene TRBJ2-3; D gene unclear. V dropped 6 bases and J dropped 2 bases, with 9 bases sitting between them. The CDR3 is 13 amino acids. Germline values: CDR1 LGHNA, CDR2 YSLEER. The CDR3 DNA is TGCGCCAGCAGTCCAGGATTCACAGATACGCAGTATTTT. It specifies CASSPGFTDTQYF.

The count of this clone is one. The chain is built from TRBV7-2 and TRBJ1-5, with unresolved D. The V end was cut by 5 bases, the J end by 5 bases, with 13 bases between. Germline CDR1 SGHTA, CDR2 FQGNSA. The CDR3 consists of 14 residues. This chain's CDR3 is CASSRMFRDQPQHF. The CDR3 DNA follows: TGTGCCAGCAGCCGAATGTTTAGGGATCAGCCCCAGCATTTT.

The chain combines TRBV2 with TRBJ2-7; 7 bases agree with TRBD2. Germline V gene lookup returns CDR1 SNHLY and CDR2 FYNNEI. This CDR3 contains 13 residues. Germline trimming cut 9 bases from V and 1 base from J; bases unmatched to any gene: 6. CDR3 region: CASIPSGSYEQYF. For the CDR3, the DNA is TGTGCCAGTATTCCTAGCGGTTCCTACGAGCAGTACTTC.

The rearrangement uses TRBV15 and TRBJ2-7; tentatively, D is TRBD1 (6 bases). The V end lost 0 bases, the J end lost 7 bases, and 13 bases lay between the germline ends. The CDR3 is 14 residues long. From germline, CDR1 is LNHNV and CDR2 YYDKDF (reference sequence). The CDR3 DNA is TGTGCCACCAGCAGAGATAGGGGGTACGGGGAGCAGTACTTC. This sequence encodes CATSRDRGYGEQYF. The complete variable domain, with remaining parts taken from reference TRBV15 and TRBJ2-7, reads DAMVIQNPRYQVTQFGKPVTLSCSQTLNHNVMYWYQQKSSQAPKLLFHYYDKDFNNEADTPDNFQSRRPNTSFCFLDIRSPGLGDTAMYLCATSRDRGYGEQYFGPGTRLTVT.

The chain combines TRBV19 with TRBJ2-1, with 8 nucleotides matching TRBD2. The V segment lost 6 bases and the J segment 6 bases; nucleotides outside the gene matches: 10. The CDR3 consists of 15 residues. The V gene's germline CDR1 is LNHDA and CDR2 SQIVND (reference sequence). This CDR3 is CASREGTSGGNEQFF. CDR3 sequence (DNA): TGTGCCAGTAGAGAGGGGACCAGCGGGGGCAATGAGCAGTTCTTC. The full variable domain, with the rest looked up from reference TRBV19 and TRBJ2-1, is DGGITQSPKYLFRKEGQNVTLSCEQNLNHDAMYWYRQDPGQGLRLIYYSQIVNDFQKGDIAEGYSVSREKKESFPLTVTSAQKNPTAFYLCASREGTSGGNEQFFGPGTRLTVL.

The CDR3 loop reads CASSLASGSTDTQYF. DNA of the CDR3: TGTGCCAGCAGCTTAGCTAGCGGGAGCACAGATACGCAGTATTTT. The chain links TRBV11-2 to TRBJ2-3, with 8 nucleotides matching TRBD2. Looked up from germline, CDR1 is SGHAT and CDR2 is FQNNGV. Germline trimming cut 1 base from V and 0 bases from J; bases unmatched to any gene: 0. This CDR3 has 15 residues.

This chain joins TRBV7-9 and TRBJ2-3; maybe TRBD2 (5 bases). The V gene lost 5 bases and the J gene lost 3 bases, with 18 bases spanning the gap. The CDR3 covers 16 residues. The germline V gene encodes CDR1 SEHNR and CDR2 FQNEAQ (reference sequence). CDR3 DNA: TGTGCCAGCAGCCTACGGGGAGAGAGTGGTACAGATACGCAGTATTTT. Protein sequence: CASSLRGESGTDTQYF. The full variable domain, with the rest looked up from reference TRBV7-9 and TRBJ2-3, is DTGVSQNPRHKITKRGQNVTFRCDPISEHNRLYWYRQTLGQGPEFLTYFQNEAQLEKSRLLSDRFSAERPKGSFSTLEIQRTEQGDSAMYLCASSLRGESGTDTQYFGPGTRLTVL.

For the CDR3, the DNA is TGCGCCAGCAGCCCCCAGGGGGGCGACGGGGGGACCACTGAAGCTTTCTTT. Its protein is CASSPQGGDGGTTEAFF. This chain connects TRBV4-1 to TRBJ1-1; 7 nucleotides agree with TRBD1. The CDR3 spans 17 residues. CDR1 is MGHRA, CDR2 YSYEKL, per germline. The ends lost 4 bases at V and 4 bases at J; junction bases unmatched: 15.

V gene TRBV27 combines with J gene TRBJ2-1; 9 nucleotides agree with TRBD2. V was clipped by 3 bases and J by 4 bases; unmatched bases: 7. Germline CDR1 is MNHEY and CDR2 is SMNVEV (reference sequence). This CDR3 is built from 16 residues. The CDR3 sequence: CASSLFGTSPYNEQFF. The CDR3 coding sequence is TGTGCCAGCAGTTTGTTCGGGACTAGCCCTTACAATGAGCAGTTCTTC.

This clone occurred once. V and J are TRBV27 and TRBJ2-4, with TRBD1 matching 7 bases. V gave up 4 bases and J gave up 0 bases; unmatched junction bases: 12. Germline CDR1 reads MNHEY; CDR2 reads SMNVEV (reference sequence). The CDR3 is 18 amino acids. CDR3 loop: CASSYLQPTGLAKNIQYF. CDR3 coding DNA: TGTGCCAGCAGTTACCTTCAACCGACAGGGCTAGCCAAAAACATTCAGTACTTC.

J is TRBJ2-7 and V is TRBV7-2; the match to TRBD2 covers 9 bases. V shed 5 bases, J shed 2 bases, and the junction held 7 bases outside the gene matches. The CDR3 is made up of 15 amino acids. Germline CDR1 reads SGHTA; CDR2 reads FQGNSA. The CDR3 loop reads CASSGIAGETYEQYF. DNA of the CDR3: TGTGCCAGCAGCGGTATAGCGGGAGAGACCTACGAGCAGTACTTC. Filled out from reference TRBV7-2 and TRBJ2-7, the complete variable domain reads GAGVSQSPSNKVTEKGKDVELRCDPISGHTALYWYRQSLGQGLEFLIYFQGNSAPDKSGLPSDRFSAERTGGSVSTLTIQRTQQEDSAVYLCASSGIAGETYEQYFGPGTRLTVT.

The rearrangement links TRBV5-1 to TRBJ1-1; TRBD1 aligns across 7 bases. From germline, CDR1 is SGHRS and CDR2 YFSETQ. J was trimmed by 2 bases and V by 1 base; bases with no gene match: 5. The CDR3 runs to 15 residues. The chain's CDR3 is CASSLLGQKNTEAFF. In DNA, the CDR3 is TGCGCCAGCAGCTTGCTGGGACAGAAAAACACTGAAGCTTTCTTT.

The genes are TRBV28 and TRBJ2-5; D is perhaps TRBD2 (6 bases). The CDR3 spans 15 residues. In germline, CDR1 is MDHEN, CDR2 SYDVKM. Deletions cut 3 bases from V and 3 bases from J, with 14 bases between. CDR3 protein: CASSFPSAGKETQYF. CDR3 in DNA: TGTGCCAGCAGTTTTCCCTCAGCGGGTAAAGAGACCCAGTACTTC.

This chain uses TRBV7-9 with TRBJ1-2; 8 bases match TRBD1. Germline V gives CDR1 SEHNR, CDR2 FQNEAQ (reference sequence). V was pared by 5 bases and J by 4 bases, with 6 bases of the junction left unmatched. The CDR3 has 14 residues. CDR3 DNA sequence: TGTGCCAGCAGCCGGACAGGGACCCTCTATGGCTACACCTTC. Its translation: CASSRTGTLYGYTF.

This chain joins TRBV18 and TRBJ2-7; 7 bases agree with TRBD2. The CDR3 runs to 14 residues. V trimming: 5 bases; J trimming: 2 bases; junction bases outside the gene matches: 6. Germline-derived CDR1 and CDR2 are KGHSH and LQKENI. CDR3 in DNA: TGTGCCAGCTCAGCAGCTAGCGGCCCCTACGAGCAGTACTTC. Its translation is CASSAASGPYEQYF. Full variable domain (missing parts from reference TRBV18 and TRBJ2-7): NAGVMQNPRHLVRRRGQEARLRCSPMKGHSHVYWYRQLPEEGLKFMVYLQKENIIDESGMPKERFSAEFPKEGPSILRIQQVVRGDSAAYFCASSAASGPYEQYFGPGTRLTVT.

V and J are TRBV9 and TRBJ2-2, with 8 bases lining up with TRBD1. The CDR3 runs 17 residues. Germline assignment: CDR1 SGDLS and CDR2 YYNGEE. With 3 bases clipped from V and 0 bases from J, the junction kept 7 bases outside the gene matches. Written as DNA, the CDR3 is TGTGCCAGCAGCGGACCCGGACAGGGCGCGAACACCGGGGAGCTGTTTTTT. Translated: CASSGPGQGANTGELFF. Using reference TRBV9 and TRBJ2-2 for the parts outside the CDR3, the full variable domain is DSGVTQTPKHLITATGQRVTLRCSPRSGDLSVYWYQQSLDQGLQFLIQYYNGEERAKGNILERFSAQQFPDLHSELNLSSLELGDSALYFCASSGPGQGANTGELFFGEGSRLTVL.

This clone has only one observation. The rearrangement joins TRBV6-1 to TRBJ2-7; 7 nucleotides match TRBD1. The CDR3 covers 13 residues. The germline CDR1 and CDR2 sequences are MNHNS and SASEGT. The ends lost 11 bases at V and 0 bases at J; junction bases unmatched: 7. DNA of the CDR3: TGTGCCCACCCTGGGGACAGCTCCTACGAGCAGTACTTC. Its protein product is CAHPGDSSYEQYF.

The gene calls are TRBV4-2 and TRBJ2-7; TRBD2 might be the D (5 bases). V lost 2 bases to trimming and J lost 0 bases, with 5 bases between them. This CDR3 is built from 13 residues. Germline V gene sequence: CDR1 LGHNA, CDR2 YNFKEQ. The CDR3 DNA is TGTGCCAGCAGCCAACGGGACTCCTACGAGCAGTACTTC. This gives the protein CASSQRDSYEQYF.

About this clone itself: The same CDR3 also results from other DNA sequences found in this sample. The chain couples TRBV30 to TRBJ1-2; D may be TRBD1 (6 bases). Germline V gene sequence: CDR1 GTSNPN, CDR2 SVGIG (reference sequence). V lost 0 bases and J 7 bases, leaving 12 bases between the germline ends. The CDR3 consists of 13 residues. CDR3 amino acids: CAWSVGGGGGYTF. CDR3 DNA sequence: TGTGCCTGGAGTGTAGGGGGAGGGGGTGGCTACACCTTC.

This chain connects TRBV5-6 to TRBJ2-1, with D unclear. Germline lookup yields CDR1 SGHDT and CDR2 YYEEEE. CDR3 length equals 15 residues. Trimming shortened V by 9 bases and J by 1 base, and 17 bases separated the two germline ends. CDR3 amino acids: CATEQLWGSYNEQFF. CDR3 sequence (DNA): TGTGCCACAGAGCAGTTATGGGGATCCTACAATGAGCAGTTCTTC. The entire variable domain, with the rest obtained from reference TRBV5-6 and TRBJ2-1, is as follows: DAGVTQSPTHLIKTRGQQVTLRCSPKSGHDTVSWYQQALGQGPQFIFQYYEEEERQRGNFPDRFSGHQFPNYSSELNVNALLLGDSALYLCATEQLWGSYNEQFFGPGTRLTVL.

On this clone itself: In this CDR3 the conserved last residue, phenylalanine or tryptophan, is missing, so a read error is likely. The chain has TRBV5-8 and TRBJ2-6; maybe TRBD1 (5 bases). Trimming took off 4 bases at V and 0 bases at J, with 8 bases between the two ends. The CDR3 contains 15 residues. The germline V gene encodes CDR1 SGHTS and CDR2 YDEGEE. The CDR3, as DNA: TGTGCCAGCAGCCTAGGGGTCTCTGGGGCCAACGTCCTGACTTGC. As protein: CASSLGVSGANVLTC.

The V gene is TRBV18, the J gene TRBJ2-1, with unresolved D. The V end was cut by 1 base, the J end by 4 bases, with 11 bases between. This CDR3 is built from 15 residues. Germline values: CDR1 KGHSH, CDR2 LQKENI. The CDR3 DNA sequence: TGTGCCAGCTCACCACTAAGAGTGAGTTACAATGAGCAGTTCTTC. Encoded protein: CASSPLRVSYNEQFF.